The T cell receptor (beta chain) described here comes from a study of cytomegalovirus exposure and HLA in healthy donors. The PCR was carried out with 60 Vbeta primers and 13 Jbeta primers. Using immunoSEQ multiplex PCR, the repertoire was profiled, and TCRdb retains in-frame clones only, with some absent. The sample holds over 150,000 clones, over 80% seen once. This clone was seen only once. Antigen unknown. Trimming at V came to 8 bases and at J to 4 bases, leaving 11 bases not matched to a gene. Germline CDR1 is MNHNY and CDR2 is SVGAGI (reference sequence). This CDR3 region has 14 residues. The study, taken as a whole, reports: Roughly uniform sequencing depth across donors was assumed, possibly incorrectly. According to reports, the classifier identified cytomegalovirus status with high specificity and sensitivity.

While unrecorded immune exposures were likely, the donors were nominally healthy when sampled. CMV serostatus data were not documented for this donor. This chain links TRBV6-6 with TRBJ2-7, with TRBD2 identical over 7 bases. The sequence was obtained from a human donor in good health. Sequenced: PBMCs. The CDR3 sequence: CASHGGGWKYEQYF. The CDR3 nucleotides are TGTGCCAGCCATGGGGGGGGGTGGAAATACGAGCAGTACTTC.